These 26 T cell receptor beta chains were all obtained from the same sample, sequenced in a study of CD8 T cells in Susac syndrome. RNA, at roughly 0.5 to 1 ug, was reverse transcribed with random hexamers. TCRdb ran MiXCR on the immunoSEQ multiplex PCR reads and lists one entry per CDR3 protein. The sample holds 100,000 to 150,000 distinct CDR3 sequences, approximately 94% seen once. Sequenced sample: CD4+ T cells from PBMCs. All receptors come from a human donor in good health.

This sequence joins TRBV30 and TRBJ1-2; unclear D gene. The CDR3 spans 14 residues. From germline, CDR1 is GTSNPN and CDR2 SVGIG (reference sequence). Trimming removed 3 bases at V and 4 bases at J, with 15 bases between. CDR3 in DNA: TGTGCCTGGAGCCGCGACTCTTCAGGCTATGGCTACACCTTC. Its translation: CAWSRDSSGYGYTF.

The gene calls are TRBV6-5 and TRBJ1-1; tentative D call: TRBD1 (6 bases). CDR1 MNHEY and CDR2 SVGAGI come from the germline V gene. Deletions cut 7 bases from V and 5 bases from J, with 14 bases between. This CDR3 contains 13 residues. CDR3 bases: TGTGCCAGCACCTCTTCAGGGGTAACTGAAGCTTTCTTT. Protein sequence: CASTSSGVTEAFF.

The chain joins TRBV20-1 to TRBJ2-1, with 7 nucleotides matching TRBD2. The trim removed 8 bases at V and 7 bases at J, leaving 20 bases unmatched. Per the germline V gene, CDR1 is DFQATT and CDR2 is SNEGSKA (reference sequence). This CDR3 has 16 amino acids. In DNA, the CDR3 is TGCAGTATGCCCTCGTACGCGGGAGTCATGAGGAATGAGCAGTTCTTC. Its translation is CSMPSYAGVMRNEQFF.

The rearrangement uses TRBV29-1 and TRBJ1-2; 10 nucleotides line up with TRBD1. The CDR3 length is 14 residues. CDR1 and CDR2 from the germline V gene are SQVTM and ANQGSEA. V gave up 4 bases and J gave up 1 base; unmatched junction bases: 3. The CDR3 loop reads CSVGQGAFNYGYTF. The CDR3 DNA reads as TGCAGCGTTGGACAGGGGGCTTTTAACTATGGCTACACCTTC.

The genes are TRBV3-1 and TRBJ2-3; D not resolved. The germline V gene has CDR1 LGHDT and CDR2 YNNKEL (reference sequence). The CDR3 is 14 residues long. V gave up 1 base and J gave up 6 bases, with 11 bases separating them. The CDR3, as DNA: TGTGCCAGCAGCCAAGTTCTAGAAGGCGATACGCAGTATTTT. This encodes CASSQVLEGDTQYF.

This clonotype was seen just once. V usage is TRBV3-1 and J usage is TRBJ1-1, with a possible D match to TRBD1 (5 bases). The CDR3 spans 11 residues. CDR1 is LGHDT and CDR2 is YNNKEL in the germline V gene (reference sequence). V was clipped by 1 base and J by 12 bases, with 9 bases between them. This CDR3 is CASSQGGGPFF. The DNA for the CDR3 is TGTGCCAGCAGCCAAGGGGGCGGGCCTTTCTTT.

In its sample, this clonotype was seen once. The DNA of the CDR3 is TGTGCCTGGACAGAGACGGCAGGCTCCTATAATTCACCCCTCCACTTT. It codes for CAWTETAGSYNSPLHF. The V call is TRBV30, the J call TRBJ1-6; no firm D call. This CDR3 comprises 16 residues. V shed 4 bases and J shed 0 bases, with 13 bases lying between them. Germline V gene lookup returns CDR1 GTSNPN and CDR2 SVGIG (reference sequence). Based on the CDR3 plus reference TRBV30 and TRBJ1-6, the full variable domain is SQTIHQWPATLVQPVGSPLSLECTVEGTSNPNLYWYRQAAGRGLQLLFYSVGIGQISSEVPQNLSASRPQDRQFILSSKKLLLSDSGFYLCAWTETAGSYNSPLHFGNGTRLTVT.

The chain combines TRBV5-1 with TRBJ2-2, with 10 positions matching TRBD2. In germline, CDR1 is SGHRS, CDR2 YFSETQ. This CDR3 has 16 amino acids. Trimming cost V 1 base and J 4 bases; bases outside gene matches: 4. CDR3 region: CASSLLAGDVTGELFF. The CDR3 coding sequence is TGCGCCAGCAGCTTGCTAGCGGGAGATGTCACCGGGGAGCTGTTTTTT. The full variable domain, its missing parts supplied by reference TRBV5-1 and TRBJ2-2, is KAGVTQTPRYLIKTRGQQVTLSCSPISGHRSVSWYQQTPGQGLQFLFEYFSETQRNKGNFPGRFSGRQFSNSRSEMNVSTLELGDSALYLCASSLLAGDVTGELFFGEGSRLTVL.

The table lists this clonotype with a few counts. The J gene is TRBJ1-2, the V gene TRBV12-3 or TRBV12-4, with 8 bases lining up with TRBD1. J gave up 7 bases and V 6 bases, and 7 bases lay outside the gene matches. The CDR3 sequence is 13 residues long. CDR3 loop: CASSPGQGSGYTF. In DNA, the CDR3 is TGTGCCAGCAGCCCTGGACAGGGTAGTGGCTACACCTTC.

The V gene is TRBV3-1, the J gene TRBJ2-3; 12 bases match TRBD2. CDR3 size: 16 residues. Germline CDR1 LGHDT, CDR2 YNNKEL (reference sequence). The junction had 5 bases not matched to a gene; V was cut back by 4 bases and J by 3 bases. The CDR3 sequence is CASSPSTSGRTDTQYF. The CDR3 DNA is TGTGCCAGCAGCCCCTCCACTAGCGGGAGGACAGATACGCAGTATTTT.

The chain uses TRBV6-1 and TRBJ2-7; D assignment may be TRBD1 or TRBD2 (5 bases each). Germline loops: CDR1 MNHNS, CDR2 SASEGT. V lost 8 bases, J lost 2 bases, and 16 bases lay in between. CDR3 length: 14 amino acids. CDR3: CASGSGTGPYEQYF. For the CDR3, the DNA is TGTGCCAGCGGATCCGGGACGGGCCCCTACGAGCAGTACTTC.

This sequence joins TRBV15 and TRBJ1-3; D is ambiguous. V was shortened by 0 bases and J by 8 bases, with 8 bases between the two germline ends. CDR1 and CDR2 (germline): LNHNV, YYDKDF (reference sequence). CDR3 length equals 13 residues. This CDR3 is CATSRDWIDTIYF. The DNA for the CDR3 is TGTGCCACCAGCAGAGATTGGATCGACACCATATATTTT.

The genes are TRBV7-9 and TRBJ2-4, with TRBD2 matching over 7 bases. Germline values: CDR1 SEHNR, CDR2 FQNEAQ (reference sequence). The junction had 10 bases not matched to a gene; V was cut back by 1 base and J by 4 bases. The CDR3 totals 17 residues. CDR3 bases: TGTGCCAGCAGCTTAGGGGTGGGGGAGGGCCTGAAAAACATTCAGTACTTC. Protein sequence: CASSLGVGEGLKNIQYF.

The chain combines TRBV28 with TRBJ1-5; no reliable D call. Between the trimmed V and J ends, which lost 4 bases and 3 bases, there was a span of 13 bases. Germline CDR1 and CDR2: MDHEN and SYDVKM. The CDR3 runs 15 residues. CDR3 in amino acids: CASSSQTALNQPQHF. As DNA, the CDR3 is TGTGCCAGCAGTTCCCAGACGGCCCTCAATCAGCCCCAGCATTTT.

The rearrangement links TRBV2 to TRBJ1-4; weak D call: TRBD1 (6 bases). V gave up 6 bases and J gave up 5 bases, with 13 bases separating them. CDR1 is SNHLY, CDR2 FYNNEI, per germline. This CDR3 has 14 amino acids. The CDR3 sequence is CASSGGQLNEKLFF. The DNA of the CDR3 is TGTGCCAGCAGCGGAGGACAGTTGAATGAAAAACTGTTTTTT.

The CDR3 DNA is TGTGCTAGTCGTGTCCTAATCAGACGTGCGAACTATGGCTACACCTTC. This codes for CASRVLIRRANYGYTF. The chain has TRBV12-5 and TRBJ1-2; unclear D gene. V was shortened by 8 bases and J by 2 bases, with 21 bases between the two germline ends. The germline V gene encodes CDR1 LGHNT and CDR2 FRNRAP. The CDR3 runs 16 residues.

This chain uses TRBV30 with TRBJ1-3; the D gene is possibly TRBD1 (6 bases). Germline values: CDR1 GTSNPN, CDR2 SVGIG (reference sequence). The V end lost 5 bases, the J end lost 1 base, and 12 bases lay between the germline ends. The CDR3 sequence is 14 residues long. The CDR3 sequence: CAWDTGFSGNTIYF. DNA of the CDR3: TGTGCCTGGGATACAGGGTTTTCTGGAAACACCATATATTTT.

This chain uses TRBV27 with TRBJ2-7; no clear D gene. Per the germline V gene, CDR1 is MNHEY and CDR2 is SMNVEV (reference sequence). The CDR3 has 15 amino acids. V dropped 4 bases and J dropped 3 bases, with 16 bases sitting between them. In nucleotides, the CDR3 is TGTGCCAGCAGTTCGACGGCAGGTGGGCTCTACGAGCAGTACTTC. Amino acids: CASSSTAGGLYEQYF.

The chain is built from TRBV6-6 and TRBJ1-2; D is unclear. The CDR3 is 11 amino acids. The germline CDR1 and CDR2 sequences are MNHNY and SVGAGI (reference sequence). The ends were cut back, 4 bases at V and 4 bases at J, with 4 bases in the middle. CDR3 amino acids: CASSSIYGYTF. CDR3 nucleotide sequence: TGTGCCAGCAGTTCGATCTATGGCTACACCTTC.

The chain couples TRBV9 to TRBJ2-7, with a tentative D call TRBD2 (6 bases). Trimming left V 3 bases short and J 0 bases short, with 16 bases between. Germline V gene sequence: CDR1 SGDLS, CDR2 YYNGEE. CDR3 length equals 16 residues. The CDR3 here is CASSARVGGTSYEQYF. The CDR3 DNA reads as TGTGCCAGCAGCGCCCGCGTAGGAGGGACCTCCTACGAGCAGTACTTC.

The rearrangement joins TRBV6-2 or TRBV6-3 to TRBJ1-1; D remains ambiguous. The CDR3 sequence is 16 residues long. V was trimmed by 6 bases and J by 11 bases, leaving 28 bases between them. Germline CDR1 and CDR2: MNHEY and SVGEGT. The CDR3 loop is CASRTMWETSRLKAFF. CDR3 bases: TGTGCCAGCAGAACAATGTGGGAGACTAGCCGCCTTAAGGCTTTCTTT.

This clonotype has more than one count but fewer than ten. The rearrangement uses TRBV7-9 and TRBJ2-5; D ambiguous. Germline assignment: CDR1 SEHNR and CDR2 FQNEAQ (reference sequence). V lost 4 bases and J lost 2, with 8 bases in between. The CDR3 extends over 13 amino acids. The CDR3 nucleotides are TGTGCCAGCAGCTGGGCACAACAAGAGACCCAGTACTTC. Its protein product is CASSWAQQETQYF.

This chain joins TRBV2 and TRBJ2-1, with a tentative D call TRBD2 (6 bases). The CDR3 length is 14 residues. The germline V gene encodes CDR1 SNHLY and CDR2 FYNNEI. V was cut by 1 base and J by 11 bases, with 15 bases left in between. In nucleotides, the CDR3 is TGTGCCAGCAGTGAAGAACTTGGGCGCGGGAAGCAGTTCTTC. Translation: CASSEELGRGKQFF.

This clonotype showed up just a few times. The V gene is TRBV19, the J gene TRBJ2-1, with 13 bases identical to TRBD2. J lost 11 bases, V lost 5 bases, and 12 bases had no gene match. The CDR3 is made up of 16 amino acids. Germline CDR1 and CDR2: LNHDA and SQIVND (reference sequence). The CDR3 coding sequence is TGTGCCAGTAGTCCGCTAGGACTAGCGGGAGAGGGTAAGCAGTTCTTC. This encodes CASSPLGLAGEGKQFF. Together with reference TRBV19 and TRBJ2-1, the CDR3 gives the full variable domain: DGGITQSPKYLFRKEGQNVTLSCEQNLNHDAMYWYRQDPGQGLRLIYYSQIVNDFQKGDIAEGYSVSREKKESFPLTVTSAQKNPTAFYLCASSPLGLAGEGKQFFGPGTRLTVL.

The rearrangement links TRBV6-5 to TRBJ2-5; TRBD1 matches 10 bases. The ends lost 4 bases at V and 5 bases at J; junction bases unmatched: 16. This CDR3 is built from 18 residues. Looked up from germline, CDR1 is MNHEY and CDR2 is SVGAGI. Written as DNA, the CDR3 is TGTGCCAGCAGTTCACCCCGGGACAGGGGCCGTGGGGCGGAGACCCAGTACTTC. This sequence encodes CASSSPRDRGRGAETQYF.

In DNA, the CDR3 is TGCGCCAGCAGCCAAGGGACCGGGACGGGAGAGACCCAGTACTTC. As protein: CASSQGTGTGETQYF. This chain links TRBV4-1 with TRBJ2-5; TRBD1 or TRBD2 may be the D gene (5 bases each). In germline, CDR1 is MGHRA, CDR2 YSYEKL. Trimming cost V 1 base and J 4 bases, with 13 bases left between them. This CDR3 comprises 15 residues.